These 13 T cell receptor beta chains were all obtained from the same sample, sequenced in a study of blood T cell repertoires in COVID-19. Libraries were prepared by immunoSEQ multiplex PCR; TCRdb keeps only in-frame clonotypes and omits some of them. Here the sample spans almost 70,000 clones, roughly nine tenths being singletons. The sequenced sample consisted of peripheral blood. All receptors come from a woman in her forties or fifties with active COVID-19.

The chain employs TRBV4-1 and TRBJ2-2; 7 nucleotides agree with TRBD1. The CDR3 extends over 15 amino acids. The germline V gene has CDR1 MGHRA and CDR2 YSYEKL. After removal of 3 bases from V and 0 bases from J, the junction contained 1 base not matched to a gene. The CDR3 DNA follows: TGCGCCAGCAGCCAGGGACAGCCGAACACCGGGGAGCTGTTTTTT. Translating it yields CASSQGQPNTGELFF.

In nucleotides, the CDR3 is TGTGCCAGCAGCTTAGAATGGAGGGACATTCAGTACTTC. Translating gives CASSLEWRDIQYF. The chain uses TRBV11-2 and TRBJ2-4; a weak D match, TRBD2 (6 bases). The V gene lost 0 bases and the J gene lost 8 bases, with 8 bases spanning the gap. Germline CDR1 is SGHAT and CDR2 is FQNNGV. The CDR3 has 13 amino acids.

In nucleotides, the CDR3 is TGTGCCAGCAGTCGACAGGGGGCCGCGAACACCGGGGAGCTGTTTTTT. This translates into CASSRQGAANTGELFF. The chain carries TRBV11-3 and TRBJ2-2; TRBD1 agrees at 10 bases. The CDR3 totals 16 residues. Germline-derived CDR1 and CDR2 are SGHNT and YENEEA. V lost 6 bases and J lost 0; bases outside the gene matches: 4.

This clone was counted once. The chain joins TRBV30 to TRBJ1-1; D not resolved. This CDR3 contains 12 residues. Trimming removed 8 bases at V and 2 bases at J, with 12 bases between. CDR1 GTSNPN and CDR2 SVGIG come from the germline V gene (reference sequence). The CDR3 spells CARGNSNTEAFF. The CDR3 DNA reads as TGTGCCCGCGGGAACAGCAACACTGAAGCTTTCTTT.

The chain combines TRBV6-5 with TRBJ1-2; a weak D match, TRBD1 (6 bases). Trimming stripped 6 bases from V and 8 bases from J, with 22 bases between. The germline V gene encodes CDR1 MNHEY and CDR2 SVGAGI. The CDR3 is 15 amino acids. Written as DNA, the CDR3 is TGTGCCAGCAGCGCTTCTGTCGGGGGGCGAGGAGGCTACACCTTC. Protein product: CASSASVGGRGGYTF.

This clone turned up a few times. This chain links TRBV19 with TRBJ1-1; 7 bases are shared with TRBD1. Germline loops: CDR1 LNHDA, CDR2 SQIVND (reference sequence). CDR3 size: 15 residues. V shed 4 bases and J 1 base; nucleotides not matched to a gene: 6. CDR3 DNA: TGTGCCAGTAGTAAAGGACAGGAGCGGAACACTGAAGCTTTCTTT. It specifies CASSKGQERNTEAFF.

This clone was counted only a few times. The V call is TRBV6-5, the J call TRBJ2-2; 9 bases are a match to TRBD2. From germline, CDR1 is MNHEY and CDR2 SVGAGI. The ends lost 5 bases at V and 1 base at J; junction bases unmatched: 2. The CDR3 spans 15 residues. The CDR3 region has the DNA TGTGCCAGCAGTCTAGCGGGACTGAACACCGGGGAGCTGTTTTTT. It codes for CASSLAGLNTGELFF.

In DNA form, the CDR3 reads TGTGCCACCAGTGACTACAGGGGGGAGACCCAGTACTTC. The encoded protein is CATSDYRGETQYF. The chain employs TRBV24-1 and TRBJ2-5; 8 bases map to TRBD1. Germline V gene sequence: CDR1 KGHDR, CDR2 SFDVKD. The V and J ends lost 4 bases and 5 bases, in that order; junction bases with no gene match: 2. The CDR3 has 13 amino acids.

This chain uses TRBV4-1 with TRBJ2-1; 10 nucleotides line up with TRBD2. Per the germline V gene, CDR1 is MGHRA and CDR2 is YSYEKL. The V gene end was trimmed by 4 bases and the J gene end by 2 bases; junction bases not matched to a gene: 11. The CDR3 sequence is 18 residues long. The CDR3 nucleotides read TGCGCCAGCAGCCTTTCACTAGCGGGATGGGGAGCCTACAATGAGCAGTTCTTC. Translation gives CASSLSLAGWGAYNEQFF.

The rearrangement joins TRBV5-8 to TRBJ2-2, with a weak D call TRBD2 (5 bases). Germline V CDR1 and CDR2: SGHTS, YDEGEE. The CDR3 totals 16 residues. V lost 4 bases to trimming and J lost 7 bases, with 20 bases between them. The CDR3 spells CASSGRGPSVLGELFF. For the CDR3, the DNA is TGTGCCAGCAGCGGCCGAGGGCCTTCGGTCCTCGGGGAGCTGTTTTTT.

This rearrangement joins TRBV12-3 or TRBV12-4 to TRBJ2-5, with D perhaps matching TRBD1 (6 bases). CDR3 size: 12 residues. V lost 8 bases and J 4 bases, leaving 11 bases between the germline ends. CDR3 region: CASEDSLETQYF. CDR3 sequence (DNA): TGTGCCAGCGAGGACAGTTTAGAGACCCAGTACTTC.

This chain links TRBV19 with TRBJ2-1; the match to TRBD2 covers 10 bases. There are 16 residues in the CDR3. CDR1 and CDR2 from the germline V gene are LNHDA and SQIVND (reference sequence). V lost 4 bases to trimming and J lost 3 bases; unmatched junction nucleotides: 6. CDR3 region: CASSKRAGGIYNEQFF. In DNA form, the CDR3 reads TGTGCCAGTAGTAAAAGAGCGGGAGGGATCTACAATGAGCAGTTCTTC.

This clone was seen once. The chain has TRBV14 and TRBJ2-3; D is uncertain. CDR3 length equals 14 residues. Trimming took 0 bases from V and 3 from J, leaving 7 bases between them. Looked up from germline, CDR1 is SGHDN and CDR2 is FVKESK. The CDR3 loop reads CASSQDFGTDTQYF. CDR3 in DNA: TGTGCCAGCAGCCAAGATTTCGGGACAGATACGCAGTATTTT.